This T cell receptor (beta chain) was sequenced for a study of identical twins (dated by TCRdb to about 2016). Background on the whole study: To test whether fetal clonotypes persist, the study used deep sequencing on TCR alpha and beta repertoires from monozygotic twins, unrelated adults of various ages, and cord blood. To rule out contamination, replicate twin experiments were performed at different times with different library preparation protocols.

Only healthy Caucasian donors were included. Three pairs of female monozygotic twins, all aged roughly 18 to 29 years, were included in the twin cohort. Positive isolation kits from Invitrogen were used to isolate the CD4+ and CD8+ T cell populations. Study-wide findings and limitations: Because the same donors could not be followed over many years, conclusions were based on cross-sectional statistical analysis. Abundant cord blood beta clonotypes had fewer insertions, young adult naive repertoires showed a similar but weaker trend, and memory repertoires showed no such trend. Out-of-frame TCR alpha sequences shared between twins showed an excess of low generation-probability sequences compared with coincidental sharing between unrelated individuals. In monozygotic twins, recombination models systematically underestimated out-of-frame TCR alpha sharing, but the models matched the sharing seen between unrelated individuals. In beta out-of-frame sequences, excess twin sharing was weaker, because having fewer shared sequences lowered the signal-to-noise ratio. Zero-insertion analyses could be partly confounded by invariant T cells such as MAIT and iNKT, though diverse VJ usage argued against such confounding for most clonotypes.

The CDR3 runs 13 residues from the cysteine to the phenylalanine. The only DNA kept is the CDR3, 39 bases in frame from the first base. Trimming costs V 0 bases and J 10 bases, and their ends lie 10 bases apart. The library was prepared using 5' RACE. For sequencing, an Illumina HiSeq 2000 was employed. A universal primer binding site was added through template switching, and the final cDNA carried a unique molecular identifier so that TCR cDNA molecules could be counted accurately. First-strand cDNA for TCR alpha and beta chains was synthesized from specific primers in the conserved constant-segment region. To control for contamination, every cDNA library carried two barcodes: a SMART-Mk sample barcode plus Illumina barcodes. Two successive PCR steps introduced TruSeq adapter sequences along with Illumina sample barcodes. The TCR alpha and beta cDNA libraries were sequenced on the Illumina HiSeq platform using custom primers. Under the source paper's analysis protocol: Raw reads were processed with MiGEC to extract unique molecular identifiers, and MiXCR was used to determine CDR3 positions. Recombination models were inferred per individual with the repgenHMM and IGoR tools using an EM algorithm. The tcR package in R was used for shared clonotype analysis, with sharing normalized by the product of cloneset sizes. To study raw recombination free of thymic and clonal selection effects, out-of-frame nonproductive sequences were analyzed. The public sequencing data were trimmed at Q25 with fastp and processed into clonotypes with MiXCR by TCRdb, which kept only in-frame beta chains. Here each entry gathers all rows of one CDR3 protein and keeps the most common genes and DNA. TCRdb, not the original authors, processed these V and J calls. This sample lists over 250,000 distinct CDR3 sequences; 8.5% to 9.5% were detected once. The ten most abundant clones make up roughly 6.4% of the sample.

This clonotype was observed at least ten times. The target of this receptor is not known. The sample holds no much larger clone one base away, and base qualities are not on file. The data also belong to a second study, concerning yellow fever vaccine responses in identical twins. As the second study states: According to the authors, the vaccine-induced T cell response in identical twins seemed to be partly convergent and partly specific to each individual. Focusing on identical twins, the study followed the T cell clones that responded to the vaccine, and did so with precision.

Sequencing was performed on CD8+ T cells sorted from blood. Recombination joined TRBV12-3 or TRBV12-4 with TRBJ2-1; the D segment cannot be called with confidence. The TCR sequence derives from a woman aged 18-29 years in good health. CDR3 sequence: CASSLAPIPEQFF. The bases are TGTGCCAGCAGTTTAGCACCCATTCCCGAGCAGTTCTTC.